These 18 T cell receptor beta chains share one sample of origin, sequenced in a study of shared clonotypes between healthy human individuals. Generated by immunoSEQ multiplex PCR, the TCRdb table keeps only in-frame clones and is missing some. The sample has hundreds of thousands of clones, more than 75% seen once. Sequenced input: PBMCs. The receptor set was obtained from a woman in her 40s in good health. Some clones in this sample may be carry-over from other donors' samples.

The rearrangement links TRBV28 to TRBJ1-2; possibly TRBD1 for D (6 bases). The V gene lost 6 bases and the J gene lost 6 bases, with 20 bases spanning the gap. Germline V gene sequence: CDR1 MDHEN, CDR2 SYDVKM. The length of the CDR3 is 15 residues. CDR3 loop: CASSSPGRGGDGYTF. The CDR3 DNA follows: TGTGCCAGCAGCTCCCCCGGCAGGGGCGGCGATGGCTACACCTTC.

This rearrangement joins TRBV5-1 to TRBJ2-3; TRBD2 might be the D (5 bases). This CDR3 is 18 amino acids long. CDR1 and CDR2 (germline): SGHRS, YFSETQ. Trimming took off 3 bases at V and 0 bases at J, with 20 bases between the two ends. The CDR3 DNA reads as TGCGCCAGCAGCTCCGCTATACTAGACTCCTCTAGCACAGATACGCAGTATTTT. It codes for CASSSAILDSSSTDTQYF. Based on the CDR3 plus reference TRBV5-1 and TRBJ2-3, the full variable domain is KAGVTQTPRYLIKTRGQQVTLSCSPISGHRSVSWYQQTPGQGLQFLFEYFSETQRNKGNFPGRFSGRQFSNSRSEMNVSTLELGDSALYLCASSSAILDSSSTDTQYFGPGTRLTVL.

This rearrangement joins TRBV28 to TRBJ1-1; the D is unclear. V was pared by 3 bases and J by 0 bases, with 11 bases between. Germline lookup yields CDR1 MDHEN and CDR2 SYDVKM. The CDR3 is made up of 15 amino acids. CDR3 nucleotide sequence: TGTGCCAGCAGTTTCAGAGGCAGGATGAACACTGAAGCTTTCTTT. Its translation is CASSFRGRMNTEAFF.

The V and J genes are TRBV5-4 and TRBJ2-1; 9 nucleotides align to TRBD1. The ends lost 4 bases at V and 2 bases at J; junction bases unmatched: 4. The germline V gene encodes CDR1 SGHNT and CDR2 YYREEE (reference sequence). The CDR3 sequence is 15 residues long. CDR3 amino acids: CASSRDREPYNEQFF. The CDR3 DNA follows: TGTGCCAGCAGCCGGGACAGGGAACCCTACAATGAGCAGTTCTTC.

This chain links TRBV7-8 with TRBJ2-1; unclear D gene. V gave up 5 bases and J gave up 7 bases, with 24 bases separating them. This CDR3 comprises 17 residues. Germline V gene sequence: CDR1 SGHVS, CDR2 FQNEAQ. The CDR3: CASSPPYGPLMGNEQFF. CDR3 nucleotides: TGTGCCAGCAGCCCCCCTTACGGGCCTCTAATGGGGAATGAGCAGTTCTTC.

This chain links TRBV5-4 with TRBJ2-7; 8 positions agree with TRBD2. Looked up from germline, CDR1 is SGHNT and CDR2 is YYREEE (reference sequence). The CDR3 contains 15 residues. V shed 0 bases and J 4 bases; nucleotides not matched to a gene: 6. CDR3: CASSLAGGPKYEQYF. The CDR3 DNA is TGTGCCAGCAGCTTGGCGGGGGGGCCTAAGTACGAGCAGTACTTC.

The rearrangement links TRBV11-2 to TRBJ2-7; TRBD2 matches at 7 bases. J lost 7 bases, V lost 3 bases, and 9 bases had no gene match. The CDR3 is 14 residues long. Looked up from germline, CDR1 is SGHAT and CDR2 is FQNNGV. CDR3 DNA: TGTGCCAGCAGCTTCGAGGGAGGGCCATGGGAGCAGTACTTC. Translated, it gives CASSFEGGPWEQYF.

V and J are TRBV5-1 and TRBJ1-1; possibly TRBD1 for D (6 bases). V was shortened by 6 bases and J by 7 bases, with 16 bases between the two germline ends. The CDR3 sequence is 13 residues long. Germline CDR1 and CDR2: SGHRS and YFSETQ. CDR3 DNA: TGCGCCAGCAAGAGCCAGGGGTTTGGTGAAGCTTTCTTT. Protein product: CASKSQGFGEAFF.

The chain has TRBV7-2 and TRBJ2-5, with 8 bases fitting TRBD1. The J call may be mistaken, given a closer DNA end match to TRBJ2-7. The CDR3 runs 19 residues. Germline-derived CDR1 and CDR2 are SGHTA and FQGNSA. The CDR3 DNA is TGTGCCAGCAGCTTAGCGGTGAGAACAGGGGGACTGGGGTCCTACGAGCAGTACTTC. Translated, it gives CASSLAVRTGGLGSYEQYF.

For this clone: Other DNA sequences of this sample code for an identical CDR3. The V gene is TRBV28, the J gene TRBJ2-3; D call uncertain. CDR1 and CDR2 (germline): MDHEN, SYDVKM. This CDR3 comprises 13 residues. V was shortened by 6 bases and J by 0 bases, with 7 bases between the two germline ends. This CDR3 reads CASSKPSTDTQYF. The CDR3 nucleotides are TGTGCCAGCAGCAAACCCAGCACAGATACGCAGTATTTT.

As DNA, the CDR3 is TGTGCCAGCAGCGAAGTTAGCACAGATACGCAGTATTTT. Translating gives CASSEVSTDTQYF. V gene TRBV28 combines with J gene TRBJ2-3; D remains unclear. Trimming pared 6 bases from V and 0 bases from J, leaving 7 bases between. CDR1 and CDR2 (germline): MDHEN, SYDVKM. The CDR3 totals 13 residues.

The V and J genes are TRBV18 and TRBJ2-5; 9 bases line up with TRBD2. The V segment lost 6 bases and the J segment 5 bases; nucleotides outside the gene matches: 10. Germline CDR1 KGHSH, CDR2 LQKENI. There are 15 residues in the CDR3. The CDR3 coding sequence is TGTGCCAGCTCCCCTCGGGCTAGCGGGATGGAGACCCAGTACTTC. This gives the protein CASSPRASGMETQYF.

V and J are TRBV7-2 and TRBJ2-7; tentatively, D is TRBD2 (6 bases). V lost 1 base and J lost 1, with 11 bases in between. CDR1 and CDR2 (germline): SGHTA, FQGNSA. There are 15 residues in the CDR3. The CDR3 nucleotides read TGTGCCAGCAGCTTAGTCGTGGGAGGTTCCTACGAGCAGTACTTC. Protein sequence: CASSLVVGGSYEQYF.

CDR3 sequence: CAWSGTGNEKLFF. Written as DNA, the CDR3 is TGTGCCTGGAGCGGGACGGGGAACGAAAAACTGTTTTTT. The chain joins TRBV30 to TRBJ1-4, with D perhaps matching TRBD1 (5 bases). Germline values: CDR1 GTSNPN, CDR2 SVGIG (reference sequence). The CDR3 runs to 13 residues. V dropped 3 bases and J dropped 8 bases, with 13 bases sitting between them. Drawing the rest from reference TRBV30 and TRBJ1-4, the complete variable domain is SQTIHQWPATLVQPVGSPLSLECTVEGTSNPNLYWYRQAAGRGLQLLFYSVGIGQISSEVPQNLSASRPQDRQFILSSKKLLLSDSGFYLCAWSGTGNEKLFFGSGTQLSVL.

The chain joins TRBV30 to TRBJ1-6, with TRBD1 as a possible D gene (6 bases). Germline-derived CDR1 and CDR2 are GTSNPN and SVGIG (reference sequence). CDR3 length equals 14 residues. Trimming cost V 0 bases and J 6 bases, with 9 bases left between them. CDR3: CAWSVLQGNSPLHF. CDR3 in DNA: TGTGCCTGGAGTGTACTACAGGGTAATTCACCCCTCCACTTT.

This clone was observed a single time. CDR3 nucleotide sequence: TGTGCCAGTAGTACCGGGACAGGGGGCTACGAGCAGTACTTC. Its protein product is CASSTGTGGYEQYF. The rearrangement links TRBV19 to TRBJ2-7; TRBD1 matches at 11 bases. CDR3 length equals 14 residues. Germline V lookup: CDR1 LNHDA, CDR2 SQIVND (reference sequence). The V segment lost 4 bases and the J segment 3 bases; nucleotides outside the gene matches: 2.

The rearrangement uses TRBV10-2 and TRBJ1-1; D is uncertain. CDR1 is WSHSY, CDR2 SAAADI, per germline. V lost 6 bases and J 0 bases, leaving 11 bases between the germline ends. The CDR3 has 14 residues. The CDR3 sequence is CASRYSGMNTEAFF. The CDR3 bases are TGCGCCAGCAGGTACAGTGGTATGAACACTGAAGCTTTCTTT.

The chain combines TRBV4-1 with TRBJ1-5; 8 bases are a match to TRBD1. Looked up from germline, CDR1 is MGHRA and CDR2 is YSYEKL. This CDR3 has 16 residues. Losses at the gene ends were 0 bases for V and 6 bases for J; bases not matched to a gene: 7. The CDR3 is CASSQDRTGSIQPQHF. CDR3 in DNA: TGCGCCAGCAGCCAAGACAGGACAGGGAGTATTCAGCCCCAGCATTTT.